The 14 T cell receptor beta chains presented below share a single source sample, sequenced in a study of blood T cells in healthy people across ages. PCR was performed a second time for roughly 7 to 11 cycles using a sample-barcoded 5' primer and a J-beta primer mix. A single record per CDR3 protein comes from TCRdb applying MiXCR to the 5' RACE reads. The sample records about 1,500,000 distinct CDR3 sequences, roughly 40% being singletons. Sample: blood. The receptor set was obtained from a woman younger than 30 in good health.

This clonotype was seen once. J is TRBJ2-2 and V is TRBV20-1; 9 bases map to TRBD2. V gave up 2 bases and J gave up 0 bases; unmatched junction bases: 4. This CDR3 is built from 16 residues. CDR1 is DFQATT and CDR2 is SNEGSKA in the germline V gene (reference sequence). The CDR3 DNA reads TGCAGTGCTAGAATTAGCGGGGGCCCGAACACCGGGGAGCTGTTTTTT. Translating gives CSARISGGPNTGELFF.

The V gene is TRBV12-3 or TRBV12-4, the J gene TRBJ2-7; TRBD1 agrees at 9 bases. The J call is in doubt because the DNA end fits TRBJ2-5 better. The CDR3 spans 14 residues. CDR3 DNA sequence: TGTGCCAGCAGGGAATCTGGACAGGGGGAGACCCAGTACTTC. Its protein is CASRESGQGETQYF.

V usage is TRBV29-1 and J usage is TRBJ1-1, with D perhaps TRBD1 (6 bases). CDR3 length: 13 residues. Per germline, CDR1 SQVTM and CDR2 ANQGSEA. Between the trimmed V and J ends, which lost 6 bases and 5 bases, there was a span of 16 bases. CDR3 residues: CSVVTGRPTEAFF. The CDR3 bases are TGCAGCGTCGTGACAGGACGGCCGACTGAAGCTTTCTTT.

This chain joins TRBV20-1 and TRBJ2-1; possible D gene TRBD2, 5 bases. This CDR3 region has 17 residues. The V gene's germline CDR1 is DFQATT and CDR2 SNEGSKA (reference sequence). The germline V and J ends were trimmed by 0 bases and 7 bases, with 22 bases remaining between them. CDR3 region: CSARDKDWRTPSNEQFF. The CDR3 nucleotides are TGCAGTGCTAGAGATAAGGACTGGCGGACTCCCTCGAATGAGCAGTTCTTC.

The V call is TRBV4-1, the J call TRBJ2-3, with 10 bases that match TRBD2. V shed 6 bases, J shed 6 bases, and the junction held 9 bases outside the gene matches. Germline CDR1 MGHRA, CDR2 YSYEKL. The CDR3 consists of 15 residues. CDR3 nucleotides: TGCGCCAGCAGATTGGGACTAGCGAAGGTGGATACGCAGTATTTT. It is translated as CASRLGLAKVDTQYF.

This clonotype has just a few counts. CDR3: CASRLGLAGGNEQFF. The CDR3 bases are TGTGCCAGCAGGCTAGGACTAGCGGGAGGCAATGAGCAGTTCTTC. The chain carries TRBV6-6 and TRBJ2-1; TRBD2 matches 14 bases. With 6 bases clipped from V and 6 bases from J, the junction kept 4 bases outside the gene matches. The CDR3 has 15 amino acids. The germline V gene has CDR1 MNHNY and CDR2 SVGAGI (reference sequence).

The gene calls are TRBV28 and TRBJ1-3; no firm D call. The CDR3 is made up of 11 amino acids. The germline V and J ends were trimmed by 8 bases and 10 bases, with 12 bases remaining between them. Per the germline V gene, CDR1 is MDHEN and CDR2 is SYDVKM. CDR3 bases: TGTGCCAGCGTATCAGTCGGGACCATATATTTT. Translating it yields CASVSVGTIYF.

The V call is TRBV12-3 or TRBV12-4, the J call TRBJ2-5; 8 bases align to TRBD2. The DNA matches TRBJ2-7 better at its end, which makes the J call doubtful. CDR3 size: 15 residues. The CDR3 loop is CASSRNSGAGSEQYF. The CDR3 nucleotides read TGTGCCAGCAGTCGTAATAGCGGGGCGGGCTCCGAGCAGTACTTC.

The rearrangement links TRBV7-9 to TRBJ2-1; D possibly corresponds to TRBD2 (6 bases). The CDR3 contains 15 residues. Trimming left V 0 bases short and J 6 bases short, with 12 bases between. CDR1 and CDR2 from the germline V gene are SEHNR and FQNEAQ (reference sequence). This CDR3 reads CASSLALTRGNEQFF. The CDR3 DNA is TGTGCCAGCAGCTTAGCCCTCACGCGGGGCAATGAGCAGTTCTTC.

The J gene is TRBJ2-1, the V gene TRBV20-1, with D unclear. In germline, CDR1 is DFQATT, CDR2 SNEGSKA (reference sequence). This CDR3 comprises 13 residues. The V and J ends lost 6 bases and 4 bases respectively, with 13 bases between them. The CDR3 sequence: CSAVRTGYNEQFF. The CDR3 DNA is TGCAGTGCAGTTCGCACCGGATACAATGAGCAGTTCTTC.

This sequence joins TRBV6-1 and TRBJ2-2; 8 nucleotides match TRBD2. Germline V gene lookup returns CDR1 MNHNS and CDR2 SASEGT. J gave up 7 bases and V 6 bases, and 19 bases lay outside the gene matches. The CDR3 is 18 residues long. DNA of the CDR3: TGTGCCAGCAGCCCGGTGGGGAGCGGGAGAAGGGTCGGCGGGGAGCTGTTTTTT. Encoded protein: CASSPVGSGRRVGGELFF.

The chain combines TRBV20-1 with TRBJ2-3, with 8 bases matching TRBD2. From germline, CDR1 is DFQATT and CDR2 SNEGSKA (reference sequence). This CDR3 has 14 residues. The junction had 6 bases not matched to a gene; V was cut back by 3 bases and J by 4 bases. The CDR3 DNA is TGCAGTGCTAGGGGCGGGGGGAAGGCAGATACGCAGTATTTT. It is translated as CSARGGGKADTQYF.

The chain has TRBV5-4 and TRBJ2-7, with 8 bases that match TRBD2. Germline V gene lookup returns CDR1 SGHNT and CDR2 YYREEE (reference sequence). V dropped 3 bases and J dropped 3; count of bases not matched to a gene: 5. This CDR3 is built from 14 residues. The CDR3 coding sequence is TGTGCCAGCAGCTCGGGACTAGATTTCTACGAGCAGTACTTC. This gives the protein CASSSGLDFYEQYF.

V usage is TRBV2 and J usage is TRBJ2-7; no clear D gene. There are 14 residues in the CDR3. Per germline, CDR1 SNHLY and CDR2 FYNNEI. The ends were cut back, 0 bases at V and 6 bases at J, with 12 bases in the middle. This CDR3 is CASSEARLVGEQYF. CDR3 nucleotides: TGTGCCAGCAGTGAAGCACGTCTTGTGGGCGAGCAGTACTTC.